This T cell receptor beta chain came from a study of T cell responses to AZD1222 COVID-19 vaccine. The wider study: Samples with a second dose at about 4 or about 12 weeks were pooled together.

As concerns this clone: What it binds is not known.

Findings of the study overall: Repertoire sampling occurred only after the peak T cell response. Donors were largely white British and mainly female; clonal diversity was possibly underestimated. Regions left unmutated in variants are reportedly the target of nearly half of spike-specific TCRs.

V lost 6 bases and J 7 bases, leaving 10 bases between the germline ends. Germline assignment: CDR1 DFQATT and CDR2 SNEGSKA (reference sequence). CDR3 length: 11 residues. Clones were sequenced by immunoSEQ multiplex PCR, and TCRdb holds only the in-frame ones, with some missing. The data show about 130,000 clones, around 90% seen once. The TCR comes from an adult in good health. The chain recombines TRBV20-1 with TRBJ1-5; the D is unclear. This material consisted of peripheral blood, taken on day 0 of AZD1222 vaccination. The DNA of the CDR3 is TGCAGTGCAGGAGATACCCAGCCCCAGCATTTT. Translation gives CSAGDTQPQHF.